Listed here is a single T cell receptor (beta chain). The record originates from a study of blood T cells in healthy people across ages. The V gene lost 2 bases and the J gene lost 6 bases, with 20 bases spanning the gap. CDR3 length: 17 amino acids. Per germline, CDR1 MDHEN and CDR2 SYDVKM. For the second PCR, which ran for 7 to 11 cycles, a sample-barcoded 5' primer and a J-beta primer mix were used. TCRdb itself ran the 5' RACE reads through MiXCR, one entry per CDR3 protein. Among about 760,000 distinct CDR3 sequences listed, more than 55% were seen once. The rearrangement links TRBV28 to TRBJ2-1; either TRBD1 or TRBD2 may supply D (5 bases each). The specimen was blood. The sequence came from a man between 35 and 55 years old in good health. The DNA for the CDR3 is TGTGCCAGCAGTTTAGGAGGTGGGACCGCAACCTTCAATGAGCAGTTCTTC. Amino acids: CASSLGGGTATFNEQFF.